This T cell receptor beta chain was documented in a study of cytomegalovirus exposure and HLA in healthy donors. As to this clone: As yet, its antigen is unknown.

The PCR was carried out with 60 Vbeta primers and 13 Jbeta primers. The repertoire was sequenced with immunoSEQ multiplex PCR; TCRdb's copy has only in-frame clones and lacks some. The data contain over 200,000 clones, approximately 82% of them singletons. Findings and caveats of the study: The authors listed approximately 150 TCR beta chains as cytomegalovirus-associated.

The sequenced material came from PBMCs. This TCR came from a male donor in good health and CMV-seronegative.

In DNA form, the CDR3 reads TGTGCCCGACTAGGATGCCGAACCCCCTACGAGCAGTACTTC. The encoded protein is CARLGCRTPYEQYF. The chain has TRBV7-3 and TRBJ2-7; weak D call: TRBD2 (6 bases). The CDR3 covers 14 residues. The germline V gene encodes CDR1 SGHTA and CDR2 FQGTGA. The V end lost 11 bases, the J end lost 2 bases, and 19 bases lay between the germline ends.